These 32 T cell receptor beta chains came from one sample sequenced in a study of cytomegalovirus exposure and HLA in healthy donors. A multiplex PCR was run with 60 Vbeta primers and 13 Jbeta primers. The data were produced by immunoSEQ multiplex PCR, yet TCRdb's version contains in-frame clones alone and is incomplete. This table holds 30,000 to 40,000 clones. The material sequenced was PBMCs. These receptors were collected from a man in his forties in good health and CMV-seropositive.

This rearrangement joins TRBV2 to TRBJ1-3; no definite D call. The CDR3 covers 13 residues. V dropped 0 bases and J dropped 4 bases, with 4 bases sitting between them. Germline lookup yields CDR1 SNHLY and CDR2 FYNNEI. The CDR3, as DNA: TGTGCCAGCAGTGAAGCGTCAGGAAACACCATATATTTT. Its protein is CASSEASGNTIYF.

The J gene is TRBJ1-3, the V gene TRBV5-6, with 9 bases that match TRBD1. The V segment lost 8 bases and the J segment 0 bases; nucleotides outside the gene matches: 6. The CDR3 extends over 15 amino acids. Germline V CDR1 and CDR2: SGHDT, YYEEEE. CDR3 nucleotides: TGTGCCAGTGAGTTGGGACAGGGCTCTGGAAACACCATATATTTT. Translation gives CASELGQGSGNTIYF.

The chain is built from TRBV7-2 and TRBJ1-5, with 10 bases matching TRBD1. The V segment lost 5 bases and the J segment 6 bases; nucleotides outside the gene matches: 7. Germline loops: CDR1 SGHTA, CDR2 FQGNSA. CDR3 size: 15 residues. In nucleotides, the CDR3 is TGTGCCAGCAGCAGGGGACAGGGGAATGGTCAGCCCCAGCATTTT. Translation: CASSRGQGNGQPQHF.

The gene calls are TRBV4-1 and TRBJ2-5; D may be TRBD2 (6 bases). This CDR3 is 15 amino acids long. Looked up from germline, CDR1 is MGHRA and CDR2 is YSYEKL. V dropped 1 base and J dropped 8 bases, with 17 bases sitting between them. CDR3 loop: CASSQGGGGLSTQYF. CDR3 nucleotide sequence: TGCGCCAGCAGCCAAGGGGGAGGAGGCCTTTCCACCCAGTACTTC.

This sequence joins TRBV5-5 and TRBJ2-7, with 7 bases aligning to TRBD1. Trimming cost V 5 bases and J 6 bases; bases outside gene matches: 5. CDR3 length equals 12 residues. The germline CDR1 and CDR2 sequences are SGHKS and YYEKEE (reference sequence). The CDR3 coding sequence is TGTGCCAGCAGGCGAGGGGGCACCGAGCAGTACTTC. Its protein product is CASRRGGTEQYF.

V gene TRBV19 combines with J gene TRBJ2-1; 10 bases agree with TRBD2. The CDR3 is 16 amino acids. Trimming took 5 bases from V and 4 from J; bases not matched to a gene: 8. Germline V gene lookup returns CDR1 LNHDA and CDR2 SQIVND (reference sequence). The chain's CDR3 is CASSFLGLAAYNEQFF. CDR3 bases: TGTGCCAGTAGTTTCCTCGGACTAGCGGCATACAATGAGCAGTTCTTC.

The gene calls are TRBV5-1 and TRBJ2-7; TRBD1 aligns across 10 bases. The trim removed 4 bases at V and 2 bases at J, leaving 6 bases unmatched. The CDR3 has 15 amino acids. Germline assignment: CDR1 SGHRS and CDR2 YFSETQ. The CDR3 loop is CASSPTGTGAYEQYF. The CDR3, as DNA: TGCGCCAGCAGCCCGACCGGGACAGGGGCCTACGAGCAGTACTTC.

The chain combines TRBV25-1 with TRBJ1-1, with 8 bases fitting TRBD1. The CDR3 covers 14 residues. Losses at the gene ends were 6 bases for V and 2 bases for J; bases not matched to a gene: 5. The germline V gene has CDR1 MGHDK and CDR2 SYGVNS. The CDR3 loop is CASRVGQANTEAFF. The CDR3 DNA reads TGTGCCAGCAGGGTGGGACAGGCTAACACTGAAGCTTTCTTT.

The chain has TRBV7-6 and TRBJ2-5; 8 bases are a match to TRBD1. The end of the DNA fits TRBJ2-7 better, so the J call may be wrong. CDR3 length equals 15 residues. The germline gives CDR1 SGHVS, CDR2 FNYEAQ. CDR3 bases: TGTGCCAGCAGCTTGCGCGGACAGGGTCCTTACGAGCAGTACTTC. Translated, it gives CASSLRGQGPYEQYF.

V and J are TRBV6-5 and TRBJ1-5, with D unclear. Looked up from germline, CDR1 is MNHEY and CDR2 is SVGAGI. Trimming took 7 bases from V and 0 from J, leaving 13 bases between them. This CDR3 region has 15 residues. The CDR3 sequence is CASKEIVNSNQPQHF. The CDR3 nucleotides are TGTGCCAGCAAAGAGATAGTTAATAGCAATCAGCCCCAGCATTTT.

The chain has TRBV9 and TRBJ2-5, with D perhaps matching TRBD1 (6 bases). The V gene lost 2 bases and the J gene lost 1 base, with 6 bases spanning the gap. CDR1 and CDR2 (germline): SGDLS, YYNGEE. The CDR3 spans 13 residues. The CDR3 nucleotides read TGTGCCAGCAGCGTGGGGGCCCAAGAGACCCAGTACTTC. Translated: CASSVGAQETQYF.

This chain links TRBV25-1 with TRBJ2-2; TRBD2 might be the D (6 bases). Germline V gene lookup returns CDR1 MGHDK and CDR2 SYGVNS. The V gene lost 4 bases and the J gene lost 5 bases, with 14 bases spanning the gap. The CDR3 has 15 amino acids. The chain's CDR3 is CASSVRGIGTGELFF. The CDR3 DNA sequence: TGTGCCAGCAGTGTACGGGGGATTGGGACCGGGGAGCTGTTTTTT. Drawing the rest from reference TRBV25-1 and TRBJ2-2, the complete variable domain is EADIYQTPRYLVIGTGKKITLECSQTMGHDKMYWYQQDPGMELHLIHYSYGVNSTEKGDLSSESTVSRIRTEHFPLTLESARPSHTSQYLCASSVRGIGTGELFFGEGSRLTVL.

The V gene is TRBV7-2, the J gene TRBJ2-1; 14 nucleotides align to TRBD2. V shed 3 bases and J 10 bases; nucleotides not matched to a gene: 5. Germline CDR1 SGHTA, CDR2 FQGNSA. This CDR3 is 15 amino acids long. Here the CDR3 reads CASSFGTSGSREQFF. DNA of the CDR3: TGTGCCAGCAGCTTTGGGACTAGCGGGAGCAGAGAGCAGTTCTTC.

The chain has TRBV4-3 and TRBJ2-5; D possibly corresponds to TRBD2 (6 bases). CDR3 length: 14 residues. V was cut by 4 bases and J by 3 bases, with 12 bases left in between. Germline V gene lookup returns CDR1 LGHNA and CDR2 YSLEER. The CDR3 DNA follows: TGCGCCAGCAGCCTCGGAGGGAGGAAAGAGACCCAGTACTTC. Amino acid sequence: CASSLGGRKETQYF.

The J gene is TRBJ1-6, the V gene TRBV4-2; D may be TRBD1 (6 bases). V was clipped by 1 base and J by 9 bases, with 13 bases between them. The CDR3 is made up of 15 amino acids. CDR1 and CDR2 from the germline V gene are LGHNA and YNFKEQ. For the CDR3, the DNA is TGTGCCAGCAGCCAAGGGTCAGGGGTAGGTTCACCCCTCCACTTT. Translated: CASSQGSGVGSPLHF.

The CDR3 is CASRPGTSGTDTQYF. The CDR3 bases are TGTGCCAGCCGACCCGGGACTAGCGGCACAGATACGCAGTATTTT. V gene TRBV6-5 combines with J gene TRBJ2-3; 10 nucleotides align to TRBD2. The junction had 6 bases not matched to a gene; V was cut back by 8 bases and J by 1 base. This CDR3 comprises 15 residues. Looked up from germline, CDR1 is MNHEY and CDR2 is SVGAGI.

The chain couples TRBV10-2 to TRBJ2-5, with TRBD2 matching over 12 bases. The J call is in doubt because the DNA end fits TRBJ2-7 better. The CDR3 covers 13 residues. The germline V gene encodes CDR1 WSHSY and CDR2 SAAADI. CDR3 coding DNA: TGCGCCAGCAATGGACTAGCGGGAAACGAGCAGTACTTC. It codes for CASNGLAGNEQYF.

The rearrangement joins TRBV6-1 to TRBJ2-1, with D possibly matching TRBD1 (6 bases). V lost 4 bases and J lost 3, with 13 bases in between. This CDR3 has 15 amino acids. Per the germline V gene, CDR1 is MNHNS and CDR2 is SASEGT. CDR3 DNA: TGTGCCAGCAGTGGCACAGGGAGTATCTACAATGAGCAGTTCTTC. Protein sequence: CASSGTGSIYNEQFF.

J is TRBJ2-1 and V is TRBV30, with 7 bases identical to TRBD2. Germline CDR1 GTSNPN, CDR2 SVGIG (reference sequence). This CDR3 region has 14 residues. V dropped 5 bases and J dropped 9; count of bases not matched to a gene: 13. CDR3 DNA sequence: TGTGCCTGGGGATCGTGGGGCGGGAGAGGTGAGCAGTTCTTC. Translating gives CAWGSWGGRGEQFF.

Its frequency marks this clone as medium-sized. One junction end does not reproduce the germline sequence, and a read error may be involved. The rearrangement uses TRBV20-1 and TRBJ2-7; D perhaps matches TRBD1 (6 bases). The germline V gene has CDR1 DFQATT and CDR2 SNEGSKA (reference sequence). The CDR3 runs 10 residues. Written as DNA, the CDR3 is TGTTCGCCCAGGGGCCACGAGCAGTACTTC. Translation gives CSPRGHEQYF.

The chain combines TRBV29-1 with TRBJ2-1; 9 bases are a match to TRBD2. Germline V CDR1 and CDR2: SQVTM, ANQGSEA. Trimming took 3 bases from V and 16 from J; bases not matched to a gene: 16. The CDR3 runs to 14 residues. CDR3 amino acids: CSVDPPVGSGGLFF. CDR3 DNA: TGCAGCGTTGACCCCCCTGTCGGTAGCGGGGGCCTATTCTTC.

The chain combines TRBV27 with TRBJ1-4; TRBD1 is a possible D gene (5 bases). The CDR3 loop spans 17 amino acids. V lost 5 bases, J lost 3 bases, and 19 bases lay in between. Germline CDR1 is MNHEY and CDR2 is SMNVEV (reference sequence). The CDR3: CASSPYQGIVANEKLFF. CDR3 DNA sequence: TGTGCCAGCAGTCCCTATCAGGGAATAGTGGCTAATGAAAAACTGTTTTTT.

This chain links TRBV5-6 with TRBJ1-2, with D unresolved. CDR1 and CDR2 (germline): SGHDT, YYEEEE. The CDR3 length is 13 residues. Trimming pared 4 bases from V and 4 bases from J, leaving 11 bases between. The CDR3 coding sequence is TGTGCCAGCAGCCCGAACGGGATCTATGGCTACACCTTC. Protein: CASSPNGIYGYTF.

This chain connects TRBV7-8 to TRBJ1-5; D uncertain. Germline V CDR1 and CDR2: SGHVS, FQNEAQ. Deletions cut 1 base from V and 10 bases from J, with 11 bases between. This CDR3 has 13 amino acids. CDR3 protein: CASSLGTPDPQHF. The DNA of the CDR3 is TGTGCCAGCAGCTTAGGGACTCCCGACCCCCAGCATTTT.

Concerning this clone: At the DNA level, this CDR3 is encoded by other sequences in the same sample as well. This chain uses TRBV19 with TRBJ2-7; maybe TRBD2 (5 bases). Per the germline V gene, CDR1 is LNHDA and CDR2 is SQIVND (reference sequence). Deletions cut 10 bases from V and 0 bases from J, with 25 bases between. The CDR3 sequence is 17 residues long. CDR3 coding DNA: TGTGCCACCAGACTGGCGGGCCCGGCAGGATCCTCCTACGAGCAGTACTTC. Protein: CATRLAGPAGSSYEQYF.

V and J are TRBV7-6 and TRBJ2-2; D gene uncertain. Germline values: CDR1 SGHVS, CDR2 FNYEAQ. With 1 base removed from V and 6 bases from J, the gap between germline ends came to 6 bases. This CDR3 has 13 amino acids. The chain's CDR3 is CASSLGAPGELFF. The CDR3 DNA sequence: TGTGCCAGCAGCTTAGGAGCGCCCGGGGAGCTGTTTTTT.

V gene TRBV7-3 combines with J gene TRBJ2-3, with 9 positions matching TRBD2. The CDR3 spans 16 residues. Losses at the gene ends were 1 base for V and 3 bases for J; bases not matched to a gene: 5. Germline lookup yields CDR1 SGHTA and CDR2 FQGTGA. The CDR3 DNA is TGTGCCAGCAGCTTAAGGGCGGGAGGGCCGACAGATACGCAGTATTTT. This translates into CASSLRAGGPTDTQYF. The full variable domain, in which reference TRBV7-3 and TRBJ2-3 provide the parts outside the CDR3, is GAGVSQTPSNKVTEKGKYVELRCDPISGHTALYWYRQSLGQGPEFLIYFQGTGAADDSGLPNDRFFAVRPEGSVSTLKIQRTERGDSAVYLCASSLRAGGPTDTQYFGPGTRLTVL.

The CDR3 reads CASRETGRYQPQHF. CDR3 DNA sequence: TGTGCCAGCAGGGAGACAGGGCGATATCAGCCCCAGCATTTT. This sequence joins TRBV2 and TRBJ1-5; 7 nucleotides match TRBD1. V lost 6 bases to trimming and J lost 5 bases; unmatched junction nucleotides: 7. This CDR3 region has 14 residues. Germline V lookup: CDR1 SNHLY, CDR2 FYNNEI.

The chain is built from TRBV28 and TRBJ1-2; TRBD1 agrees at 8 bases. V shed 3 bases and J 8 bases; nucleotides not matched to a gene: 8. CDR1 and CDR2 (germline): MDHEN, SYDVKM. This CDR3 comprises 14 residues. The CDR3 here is CASSFPQGAAGYTF. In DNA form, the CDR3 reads TGTGCCAGCAGTTTCCCCCAGGGGGCTGCGGGCTACACCTTC.

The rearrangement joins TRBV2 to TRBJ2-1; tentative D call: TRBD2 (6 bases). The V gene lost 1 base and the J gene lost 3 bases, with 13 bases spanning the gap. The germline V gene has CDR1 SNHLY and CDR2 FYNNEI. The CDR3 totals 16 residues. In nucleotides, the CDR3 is TGTGCCAGCAGTGAAGGCCGGGACTCGCTCTACAATGAGCAGTTCTTC. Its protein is CASSEGRDSLYNEQFF.

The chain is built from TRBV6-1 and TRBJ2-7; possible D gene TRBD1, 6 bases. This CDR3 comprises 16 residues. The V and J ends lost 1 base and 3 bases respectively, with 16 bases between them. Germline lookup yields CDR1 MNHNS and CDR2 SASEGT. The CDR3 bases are TGTGCCAGCAGTGAAGATACAGGGTTTGGTTTCTACGAGCAGTACTTC. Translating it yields CASSEDTGFGFYEQYF.

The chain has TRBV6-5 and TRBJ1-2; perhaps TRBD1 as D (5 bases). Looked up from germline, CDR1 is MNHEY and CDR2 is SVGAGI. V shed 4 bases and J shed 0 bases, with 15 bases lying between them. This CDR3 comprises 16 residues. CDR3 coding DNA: TGTGCCAGCAGTTCTCCACCGGGGGGTTCTAACTATGGCTACACCTTC. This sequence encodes CASSSPPGGSNYGYTF.